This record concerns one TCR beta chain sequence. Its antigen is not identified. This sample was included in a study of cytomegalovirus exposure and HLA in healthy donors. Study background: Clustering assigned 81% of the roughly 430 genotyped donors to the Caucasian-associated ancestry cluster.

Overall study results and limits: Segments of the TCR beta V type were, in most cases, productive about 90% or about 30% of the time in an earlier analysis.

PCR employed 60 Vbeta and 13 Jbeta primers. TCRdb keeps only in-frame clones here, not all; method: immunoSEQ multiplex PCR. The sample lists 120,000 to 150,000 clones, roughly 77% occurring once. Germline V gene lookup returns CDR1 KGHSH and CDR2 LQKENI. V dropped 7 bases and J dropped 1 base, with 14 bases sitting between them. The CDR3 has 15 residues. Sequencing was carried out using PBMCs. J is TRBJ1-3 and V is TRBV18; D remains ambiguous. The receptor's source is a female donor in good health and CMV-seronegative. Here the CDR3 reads CASFTTGSSGNTIYF. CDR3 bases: TGTGCCAGCTTCACAACGGGTAGTTCTGGAAACACCATATATTTT.